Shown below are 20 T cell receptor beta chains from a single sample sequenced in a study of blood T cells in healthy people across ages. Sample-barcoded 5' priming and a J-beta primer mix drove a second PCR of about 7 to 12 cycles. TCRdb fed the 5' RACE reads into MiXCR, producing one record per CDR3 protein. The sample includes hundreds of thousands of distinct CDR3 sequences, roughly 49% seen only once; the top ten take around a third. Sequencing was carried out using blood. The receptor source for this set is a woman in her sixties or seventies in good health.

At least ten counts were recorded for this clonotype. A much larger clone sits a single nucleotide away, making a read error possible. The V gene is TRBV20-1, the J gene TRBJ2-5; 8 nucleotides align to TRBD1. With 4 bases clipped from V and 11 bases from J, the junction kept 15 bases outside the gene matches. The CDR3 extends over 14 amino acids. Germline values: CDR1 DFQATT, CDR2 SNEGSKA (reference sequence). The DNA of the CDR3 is TGCAGTGCTACCGACAGGGGAAGGGGCAATGAGCAGTACTTC. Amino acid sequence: CSATDRGRGNEQYF.

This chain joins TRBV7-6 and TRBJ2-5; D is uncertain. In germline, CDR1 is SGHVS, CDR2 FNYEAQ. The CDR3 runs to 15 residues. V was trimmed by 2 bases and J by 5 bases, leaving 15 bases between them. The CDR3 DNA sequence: TGTGCCAGCAGCTTACCTTGGATCACTAAGGAGACCCAGTACTTC. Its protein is CASSLPWITKETQYF.

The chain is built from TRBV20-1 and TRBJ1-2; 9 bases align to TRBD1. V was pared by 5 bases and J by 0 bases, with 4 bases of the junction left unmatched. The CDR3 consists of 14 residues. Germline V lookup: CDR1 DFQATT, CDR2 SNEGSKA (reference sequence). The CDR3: CSAPGQGANYGYTF. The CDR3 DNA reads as TGCAGTGCTCCGGGACAGGGAGCTAACTATGGCTACACCTTC.

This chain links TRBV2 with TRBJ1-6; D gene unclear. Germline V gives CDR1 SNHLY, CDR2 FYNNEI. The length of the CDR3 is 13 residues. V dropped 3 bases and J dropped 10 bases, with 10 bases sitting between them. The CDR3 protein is CASSDERESPLHF. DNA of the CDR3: TGTGCCAGCAGTGACGAGAGGGAGTCACCCCTCCACTTT.

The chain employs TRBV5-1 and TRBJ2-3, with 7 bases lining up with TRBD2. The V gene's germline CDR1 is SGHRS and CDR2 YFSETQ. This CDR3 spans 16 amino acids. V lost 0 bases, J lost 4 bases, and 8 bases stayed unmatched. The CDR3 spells CASSLASGNIADTQYF. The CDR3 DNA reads TGCGCCAGCAGCTTGGCCAGCGGGAACATCGCAGATACGCAGTATTTT.

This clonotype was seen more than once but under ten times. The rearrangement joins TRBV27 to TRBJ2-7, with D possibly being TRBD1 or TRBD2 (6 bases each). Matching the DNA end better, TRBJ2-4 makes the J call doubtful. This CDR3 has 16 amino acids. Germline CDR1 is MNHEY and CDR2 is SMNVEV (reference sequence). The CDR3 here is CASSPARDTGGNIQYF. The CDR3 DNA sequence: TGTGCCAGCAGTCCCGCCCGGGACACCGGGGGAAACATTCAGTACTTC.

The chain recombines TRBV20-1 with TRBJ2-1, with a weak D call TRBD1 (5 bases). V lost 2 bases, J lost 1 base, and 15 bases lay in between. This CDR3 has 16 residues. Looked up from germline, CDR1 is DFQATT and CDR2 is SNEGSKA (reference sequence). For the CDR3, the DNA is TGCAGTGCTAGACCAGATAGGCGACAGTCCTACAATGAGCAGTTCTTC. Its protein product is CSARPDRRQSYNEQFF.

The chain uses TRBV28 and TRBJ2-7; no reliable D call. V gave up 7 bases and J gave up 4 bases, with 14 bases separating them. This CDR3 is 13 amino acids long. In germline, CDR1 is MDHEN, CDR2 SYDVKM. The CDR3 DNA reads TGTGCCAGCACACGCGATCCTAGGTACGAGCAGTACTTC. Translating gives CASTRDPRYEQYF.

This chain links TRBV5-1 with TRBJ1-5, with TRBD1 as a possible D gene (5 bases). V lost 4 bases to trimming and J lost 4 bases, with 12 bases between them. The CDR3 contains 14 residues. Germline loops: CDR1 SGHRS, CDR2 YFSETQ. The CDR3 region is CASSPGRNNQPQHF. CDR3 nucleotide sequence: TGCGCCAGCAGCCCGGGACGGAATAATCAGCCCCAGCATTTT.

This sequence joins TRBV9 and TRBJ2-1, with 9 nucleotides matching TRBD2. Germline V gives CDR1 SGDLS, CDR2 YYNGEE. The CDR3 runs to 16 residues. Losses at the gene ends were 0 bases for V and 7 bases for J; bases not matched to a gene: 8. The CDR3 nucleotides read TGTGCCAGCAGCGTAGGGTTAGCGGGAGAGCGGAATGAGCAGTTCTTC. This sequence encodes CASSVGLAGERNEQFF.

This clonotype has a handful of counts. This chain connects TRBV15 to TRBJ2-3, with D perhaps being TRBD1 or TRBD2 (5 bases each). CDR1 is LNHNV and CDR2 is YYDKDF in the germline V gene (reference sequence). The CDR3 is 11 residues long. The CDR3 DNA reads TGTAGACGGGACCACGATGATACGCAGTATTTT. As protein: CRRDHDDTQYF.

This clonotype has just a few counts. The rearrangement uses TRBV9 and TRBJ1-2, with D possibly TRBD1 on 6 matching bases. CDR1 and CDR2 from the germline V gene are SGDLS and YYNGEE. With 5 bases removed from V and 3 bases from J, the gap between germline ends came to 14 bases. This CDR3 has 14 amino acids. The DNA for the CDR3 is TGTGCCAGCAGGGGTACAGGGCCCGACTATGGCTACACCTTC. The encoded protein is CASRGTGPDYGYTF.

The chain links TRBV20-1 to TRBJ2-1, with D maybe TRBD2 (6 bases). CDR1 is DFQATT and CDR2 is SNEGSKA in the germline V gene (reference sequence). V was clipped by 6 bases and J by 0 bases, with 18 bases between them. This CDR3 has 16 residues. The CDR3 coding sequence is TGCAGTGCCACCGCGGCCATAGCGGCCTCCTACAATGAGCAGTTCTTC. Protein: CSATAAIAASYNEQFF.

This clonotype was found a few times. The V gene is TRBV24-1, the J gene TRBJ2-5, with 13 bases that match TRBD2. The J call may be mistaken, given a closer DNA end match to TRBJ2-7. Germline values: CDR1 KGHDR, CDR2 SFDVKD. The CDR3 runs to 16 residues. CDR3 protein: CATGLAGVSSSVEQYF. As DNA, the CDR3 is TGTGCCACCGGACTAGCGGGAGTTAGTAGCTCCGTCGAGCAGTACTTC.

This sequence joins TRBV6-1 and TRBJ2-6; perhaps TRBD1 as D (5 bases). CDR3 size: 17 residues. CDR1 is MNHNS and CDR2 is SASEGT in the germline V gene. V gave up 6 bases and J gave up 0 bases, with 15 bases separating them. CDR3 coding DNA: TGTGCCAGCAGGACGGTGCAGGGAAACTCTGGGGCCAACGTCCTGACTTTC. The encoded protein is CASRTVQGNSGANVLTF.

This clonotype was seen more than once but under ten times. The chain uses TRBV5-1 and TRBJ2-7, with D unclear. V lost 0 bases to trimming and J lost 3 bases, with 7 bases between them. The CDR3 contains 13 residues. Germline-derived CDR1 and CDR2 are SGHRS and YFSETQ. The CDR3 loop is CASSLDKGYEQYF. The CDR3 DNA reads TGCGCCAGCAGCTTGGACAAAGGCTACGAGCAGTACTTC.

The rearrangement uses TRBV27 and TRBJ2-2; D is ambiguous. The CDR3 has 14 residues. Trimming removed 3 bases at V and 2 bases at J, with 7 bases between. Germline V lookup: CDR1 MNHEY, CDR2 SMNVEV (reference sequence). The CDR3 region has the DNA TGTGCCAGCAGTTTCGACCATAACACCGGGGAGCTGTTTTTT. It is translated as CASSFDHNTGELFF.

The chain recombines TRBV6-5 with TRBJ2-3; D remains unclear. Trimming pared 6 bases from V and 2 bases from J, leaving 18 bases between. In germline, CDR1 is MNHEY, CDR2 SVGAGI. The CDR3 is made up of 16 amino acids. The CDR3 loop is CASSRTITTYTDTQYF. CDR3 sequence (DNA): TGTGCCAGCAGCAGGACGATAACGACCTACACAGATACGCAGTATTTT.

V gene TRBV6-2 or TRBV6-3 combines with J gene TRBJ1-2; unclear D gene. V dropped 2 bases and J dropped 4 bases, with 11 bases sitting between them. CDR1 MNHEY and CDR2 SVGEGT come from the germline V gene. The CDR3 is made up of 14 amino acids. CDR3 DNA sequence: TGTGCCAGCAGTTACCGGGAGGGATCCTATGGCTACACCTTC. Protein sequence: CASSYREGSYGYTF.

DNA of the CDR3: TGTGCCATAGCCCTGGCCCATGGCTACACCTTC. This sequence encodes CAIALAHGYTF. The rearrangement uses TRBV10-3 and TRBJ1-2; D unclear. Per the germline V gene, CDR1 is ENHRY and CDR2 is SYGVKD. This CDR3 is built from 11 residues. V was trimmed by 9 bases and J by 6 bases, leaving 11 bases between them.